The source of this T cell receptor beta chain is a study of human T cells and chemical hapten exposure. General study findings and limits: Patch test scores rose with PT1 expanded TCR counts, a positive correlation. Among expanded TCRs, significantly more large CDR3 similarity clusters formed than among controls.

The time point denotes: pre-sensitization, week 0. Treatment indicated: therapeutic diphenylcyclopropenone sensitization with weekly scalp DPC. The study extracted total RNA from unfractionated whole blood. Blood collection happened ahead of applying each patch test. At least ten counts were recorded for this clonotype. Its target is unknown. The CDR3 runs 13 residues. Deletions cut 0 bases from V and 5 bases from J, with 5 bases between. Per the germline V gene, CDR1 is SGHTA and CDR2 is FQGNSA. Each CDR3 protein is one row after TCRdb ran MiXCR on the RACE reads. The top ten clones hold roughly 10% of a sample with over 50,000 distinct CDR3 sequences, around a tenth of them seen once.

This sample comprised whole blood, obtained in connection with sensitization to the hapten diphenylcyclopropenone (DPC). The sequence derives from a woman aged 30 to 39 with alopecia areata. Some clones in this sample may be carry-over from other donors' samples. V and J are TRBV7-2 and TRBJ2-1; D is ambiguous. The CDR3 sequence is CASSLASDNEQFF. CDR3 DNA: TGTGCCAGCAGCTTAGCGTCGGACAATGAGCAGTTCTTC. The complete variable domain, with remaining parts taken from reference TRBV7-2 and TRBJ2-1, reads GAGVSQSPSNKVTEKGKDVELRCDPISGHTALYWYRQSLGQGLEFLIYFQGNSAPDKSGLPSDRFSAERTGGSVSTLTIQRTQQEDSAVYLCASSLASDNEQFFGPGTRLTVL.